A single sample is the source of the 6 T cell receptor beta chains below, sequenced in a study of neurological immune-mediated disorders. TCRdb re-called the 5' RACE reads through MiXCR, storing one row per CDR3 protein. Seen here are tens of thousands of distinct CDR3 sequences, approximately 3.8% observed once, and the top ten hold 1.5% to 2%. Sequencing used PBMCs. These receptors were collected from a man aged 25-40 years with multiple sclerosis.

This clonotype was found many times. The CDR3 region is CSAEQGVVWAFF. The DNA for the CDR3 is TGCAGTGCTGAACAGGGGGTAGTGTGGGCTTTCTTT. The V and J genes are TRBV20-1 and TRBJ1-1, with 8 positions matching TRBD1. Germline assignment: CDR1 DFQATT and CDR2 SNEGSKA (reference sequence). The junction had 10 bases not matched to a gene; V was cut back by 5 bases and J by 11 bases. The CDR3 totals 12 residues.

This clonotype was picked up many times. This chain connects TRBV28 to TRBJ2-1; possible D gene TRBD2, 6 bases. This CDR3 contains 15 residues. Trimming cost V 1 base and J 4 bases, with 11 bases left between them. Germline V gives CDR1 MDHEN, CDR2 SYDVKM. CDR3: CASSLSGEGYNEQFF. The CDR3 coding sequence is TGTGCCAGCAGTTTATCGGGAGAGGGGTACAATGAGCAGTTCTTC.

Details on this clonotype: This clone may be a read error of a much larger clone one base away. The V gene is TRBV20-1, the J gene TRBJ1-1; possible D gene TRBD1, 6 bases. The CDR3 contains 13 residues. V dropped 6 bases and J dropped 1 base, with 12 bases sitting between them. The germline gives CDR1 DFQATT, CDR2 SNEGSKA (reference sequence). The CDR3 DNA reads as TGCAGTGCCCCCGAAGGGGGGAACACTGAAGCTTTCTTT. Protein: CSAPEGGNTEAFF.

This clonotype was seen ten or more times. The chain has TRBV7-9 and TRBJ1-1; 7 bases agree with TRBD1. Looked up from germline, CDR1 is SEHNR and CDR2 is FQNEAQ (reference sequence). J gave up 0 bases and V 5 bases, and 3 bases lay outside the gene matches. The CDR3 contains 14 residues. Here the CDR3 DNA reads TGTGCCAGCAGCCCGGACAGGCTGAACACTGAAGCTTTCTTT. This encodes CASSPDRLNTEAFF.

This clonotype has a count of ten or more. This chain links TRBV20-1 with TRBJ1-4; D possibly corresponds to TRBD1 (6 bases). Germline V gene sequence: CDR1 DFQATT, CDR2 SNEGSKA (reference sequence). The length of the CDR3 is 14 residues. Deletions cut 0 bases from V and 7 bases from J, with 12 bases between. As DNA, the CDR3 is TGCAGTGCTAGAGATTACACAGGGAGTGAAAAACTGTTTTTT. This translates into CSARDYTGSEKLFF.

By share, this clonotype ranks as medium-sized. V is TRBV5-1 and J is TRBJ2-1; 9 bases align to TRBD2. The CDR3 sequence is 17 residues long. CDR1 SGHRS and CDR2 YFSETQ come from the germline V gene. Trimming took 3 bases from V and 4 from J; bases not matched to a gene: 11. The CDR3 DNA follows: TGCGCCAGCAGCTCGTCTGGCGGGGGGGTAATTTACAATGAGCAGTTCTTC. Its translation: CASSSSGGGVIYNEQFF.